The 31 T cell receptor beta chains reported below all come from one sample, sequenced in a study of blood T cell repertoires in COVID-19. Sequencing was performed with immunoSEQ multiplex PCR; in TCRdb, only in-frame clones are kept and a portion is missing. This repertoire shows about 190,000 clones, approximately 79% found once; its top ten account for approximately 26%. What was sequenced was peripheral blood. These receptors were collected from a woman aged 70-85 years with acute or convalescent COVID-19.

The chain carries TRBV2 and TRBJ1-2; 8 bases fit TRBD1. Per the germline V gene, CDR1 is SNHLY and CDR2 is FYNNEI. CDR3 length equals 13 residues. V was pared by 8 bases and J by 7 bases, with 9 bases of the junction left unmatched. Here the CDR3 reads CASRGQGVGGYTF. The DNA for the CDR3 is TGTGCCAGCCGAGGACAGGGCGTAGGTGGCTACACCTTC.

V and J are TRBV2 and TRBJ2-3; 8 bases map to TRBD2. Germline lookup yields CDR1 SNHLY and CDR2 FYNNEI. With 1 base clipped from V and 0 bases from J, the junction kept 3 bases outside the gene matches. CDR3 length equals 16 residues. The CDR3 coding sequence is TGTGCCAGCAGTGAAGGACTAGCGCCCAGCACAGATACGCAGTATTTT. Its translation: CASSEGLAPSTDTQYF.

The J gene is TRBJ1-5, the V gene TRBV2; no firm D call. CDR1 and CDR2 from the germline V gene are SNHLY and FYNNEI. This CDR3 contains 13 residues. V lost 8 bases and J 2 bases, leaving 10 bases between the germline ends. CDR3 coding DNA: TGTGCCAGCCATAGCGAGGGCAATCAGCCCCAGCATTTT. Translated, it gives CASHSEGNQPQHF.

V usage is TRBV30 and J usage is TRBJ2-1, with 12 bases that match TRBD2. V was pared by 8 bases and J by 2 bases, with 7 bases of the junction left unmatched. This CDR3 contains 15 residues. From germline, CDR1 is GTSNPN and CDR2 SVGIG (reference sequence). DNA for the CDR3: TGTGCCGGACGACTAGCGGGAGAGGCCTACAATGAGCAGTTCTTC. This translates into CAGRLAGEAYNEQFF.

The sample holds one count of this clone. The rearrangement uses TRBV27 and TRBJ2-7, with TRBD1 identical over 9 bases. Germline V lookup: CDR1 MNHEY, CDR2 SMNVEV (reference sequence). With 4 bases clipped from V and 6 bases from J, the junction kept 13 bases outside the gene matches. The CDR3 is made up of 16 amino acids. CDR3 loop: CASSSPQGTGIGEQYF. The DNA of the CDR3 is TGTGCCAGCAGTTCCCCCCAGGGGACAGGGATTGGCGAGCAGTACTTC.

The V and J genes are TRBV5-5 and TRBJ2-7, with D uncertain. The CDR3 spans 11 residues. With 4 bases removed from V and 2 bases from J, the gap between germline ends came to 4 bases. Germline CDR1 SGHKS, CDR2 YYEKEE (reference sequence). CDR3: CASSPAYEQYF. The CDR3 nucleotides read TGTGCCAGCAGCCCAGCCTACGAGCAGTACTTC.

This clone was seen only a few times. This rearrangement joins TRBV7-9 to TRBJ1-3; a possible D gene is TRBD1 (5 bases). Trimming removed 1 base at V and 2 bases at J, with 12 bases between. In germline, CDR1 is SEHNR, CDR2 FQNEAQ (reference sequence). This CDR3 is built from 16 residues. The CDR3 region has the DNA TGTGCCAGCAGCTTAGGGGGGGGTTTCACTGGAAACACCATATATTTT. Translation: CASSLGGGFTGNTIYF.

The chain has TRBV30 and TRBJ1-3; D is possibly TRBD1 (6 bases). CDR3 length equals 17 residues. V was pared by 0 bases and J by 4 bases, with 19 bases between. CDR1 is GTSNPN and CDR2 is SVGIG in the germline V gene (reference sequence). The CDR3 nucleotides read TGTGCCTGGAGTGTAAGGGGGGGAATGTGGAGAGGAAACACCATATATTTT. This codes for CAWSVRGGMWRGNTIYF.

There are a few counts of this clone. The gene calls are TRBV7-8 and TRBJ1-5, with D maybe TRBD1 (6 bases). The CDR3 runs 15 residues. Germline CDR1 and CDR2: SGHVS and FQNEAQ. Trimming shortened V by 1 base and J by 3 bases, and 10 bases separated the two germline ends. CDR3 sequence (DNA): TGTGCCAGCAGCTTAGGGGGGCAGACCAATCAGCCCCAGCATTTT. This sequence encodes CASSLGGQTNQPQHF.

This chain uses TRBV5-4 with TRBJ2-7; TRBD1 is a possible D gene (5 bases). Between the trimmed V and J ends, which lost 0 bases and 3 bases, there was a span of 13 bases. Germline assignment: CDR1 SGHNT and CDR2 YYREEE (reference sequence). CDR3 length: 15 residues. CDR3 nucleotides: TGTGCCAGCAGCTTGGGGCAGGGAAATTTCTACGAGCAGTACTTC. Protein sequence: CASSLGQGNFYEQYF.

The rearrangement links TRBV3-1 (or the pseudogene TRBV3-2) to TRBJ1-2; possibly TRBD1 for D (6 bases). With 5 bases removed from V and 7 bases from J, the gap between germline ends came to 26 bases. CDR1 is LGHDT and CDR2 is YNNKEL in the germline V gene (reference sequence). The CDR3 totals 17 residues. CDR3 amino acids: CASSNRGGHLSRVGYTF. DNA for the CDR3: TGTGCCAGCAGCAATAGGGGGGGACATCTATCTCGAGTTGGCTACACCTTC.

The chain's CDR3 is CASSVSGRVATETQYF. In DNA, the CDR3 is TGTGCCAGCAGTGTTAGCGGGAGGGTAGCGACGGAGACCCAGTACTTC. V usage is TRBV27 and J usage is TRBJ2-5, with 11 bases identical to TRBD2. V lost 5 bases, J lost 5 bases, and 10 bases stayed unmatched. The CDR3 contains 16 residues. Germline CDR1 MNHEY, CDR2 SMNVEV (reference sequence).

V is TRBV2 and J is TRBJ2-2, with D possibly being TRBD2 (5 bases). This CDR3 has 15 residues. Trimming pared 6 bases from V and 4 bases from J, leaving 15 bases between. Germline V gene sequence: CDR1 SNHLY, CDR2 FYNNEI. CDR3 in DNA: TGTGCCAGCAGCGATGACGGGGTGAGCACCGGGGAGCTGTTTTTT. It specifies CASSDDGVSTGELFF.

The chain joins TRBV12-3 or TRBV12-4 to TRBJ2-7, with D maybe TRBD1 (6 bases). Trimming stripped 6 bases from V and 6 bases from J, with 12 bases between. The CDR3 spans 12 residues. The CDR3 sequence: CASSPNRAEQYF. The CDR3 DNA sequence: TGTGCCAGCAGCCCTAACAGGGCCGAGCAGTACTTC.

The genes are TRBV5-1 and TRBJ2-3, with 8 bases fitting TRBD2. Germline CDR1 is SGHRS and CDR2 is YFSETQ. The CDR3 runs 14 residues. V shed 0 bases, J shed 4 bases, and the junction held 1 base outside the gene matches. CDR3 amino acids: CASSLGTSSDTQYF. In nucleotides, the CDR3 is TGCGCCAGCAGCTTGGGGACTAGCTCAGATACGCAGTATTTT.

The CDR3 nucleotides read TGTGCCATCAGTGAAGGAATGCGGGATGGCTACACCTTC. It encodes CAISEGMRDGYTF. The chain links TRBV10-3 to TRBJ1-2, with D uncertain. This CDR3 region has 13 residues. Trimming removed 3 bases from V and 6 bases from J, with 11 bases in between. CDR1 is ENHRY and CDR2 is SYGVKD in the germline V gene.

The J gene is TRBJ2-7, the V gene TRBV6-5, with 9 bases fitting TRBD2. V lost 9 bases, J lost 5 bases, and 5 bases stayed unmatched. This CDR3 is built from 12 residues. Germline V lookup: CDR1 MNHEY, CDR2 SVGAGI. This chain's CDR3 is CASSGRPDEQYF. The CDR3 nucleotides read TGTGCCAGTAGCGGGAGACCCGACGAGCAGTACTTC.

The rearrangement uses TRBV15 and TRBJ2-2; tentatively, D is TRBD1 (5 bases). CDR1 and CDR2 (germline): LNHNV, YYDKDF (reference sequence). The V gene lost 8 bases and the J gene lost 3 bases, with 19 bases spanning the gap. The CDR3 length is 16 residues. For the CDR3, the DNA is TGTGCCACCTTAGACAGCTCCCGAGTATACACCGGGGAGCTGTTTTTT. Translated: CATLDSSRVYTGELFF.

This clone showed up just a few times. V and J are TRBV11-2 and TRBJ2-7; 11 bases fit TRBD2. CDR3 length: 17 amino acids. Germline V lookup: CDR1 SGHAT, CDR2 FQNNGV. The ends lost 6 bases at V and 7 bases at J; junction bases unmatched: 17. The CDR3 sequence is CASRFSSSGRSNLEQYF. Here the CDR3 DNA reads TGTGCCAGCAGGTTTAGTTCTAGCGGGAGGTCTAATCTAGAGCAGTACTTC.

The chain couples TRBV15 to TRBJ1-2, with 9 bases fitting TRBD1. Germline V gene data show CDR1 as LNHNV and CDR2 as YYDKDF (reference sequence). V lost 4 bases to trimming and J lost 4 bases; unmatched junction nucleotides: 10. The CDR3 totals 16 residues. Here the CDR3 DNA reads TGTGCCACCAGCACCGGCGGGACAGGGCTTGGCTATGGCTACACCTTC. This gives the protein CATSTGGTGLGYGYTF.

V is TRBV28 and J is TRBJ2-1; D possibly corresponds to TRBD2 (6 bases). CDR1 MDHEN and CDR2 SYDVKM come from the germline V gene. V lost 6 bases, J lost 8 bases, and 14 bases lay in between. CDR3 size: 13 residues. This chain's CDR3 is CASRETSIHEQFF. In nucleotides, the CDR3 is TGTGCCAGCAGAGAAACTAGCATCCATGAGCAGTTCTTC.

This clone was recorded many times. The rearrangement links TRBV3-1 (or the pseudogene TRBV3-2) to TRBJ1-1; D perhaps matches TRBD1 (5 bases). Germline V gives CDR1 LGHDT, CDR2 YNNKEL (reference sequence). V lost 8 bases to trimming and J lost 1 base, with 11 bases between them. The CDR3 length is 13 residues. The CDR3 coding sequence is TGTGCCAGCGTAAGTAGGGGGAACACTGAAGCTTTCTTT. It encodes CASVSRGNTEAFF.

The rearrangement joins TRBV9 to TRBJ2-2, with 8 bases matching TRBD2. Germline trimming cut 4 bases from V and 5 bases from J; bases unmatched to any gene: 10. The CDR3 extends over 16 amino acids. The germline gives CDR1 SGDLS, CDR2 YYNGEE. CDR3 nucleotide sequence: TGTGCCAGCAGCCCGGGGACTAGTGGGATAACCGGGGAGCTGTTTTTT. Protein: CASSPGTSGITGELFF.

This chain uses TRBV10-3 with TRBJ2-2, with D possibly TRBD1 on 7 matching bases. CDR3 length equals 15 residues. Trimming cost V 2 bases and J 6 bases, with 13 bases left between them. Per germline, CDR1 ENHRY and CDR2 SYGVKD. The DNA for the CDR3 is TGTGCCATCAGTGAGCCCCCCAGGGGGGCCGGGGAGCTGTTTTTT. Encoded protein: CAISEPPRGAGELFF.

This chain uses TRBV5-1 with TRBJ1-2, with D uncertain. Trimming took 0 bases from V and 3 from J, leaving 9 bases between them. The CDR3 spans 14 residues. Per germline, CDR1 SGHRS and CDR2 YFSETQ. The CDR3: CASSLGFQDYGYTF. The CDR3 region has the DNA TGCGCCAGCAGCTTGGGGTTTCAGGACTATGGCTACACCTTC.

The gene calls are TRBV5-4 and TRBJ2-5; 10 nucleotides match TRBD1. Germline CDR1 reads SGHNT; CDR2 reads YYREEE (reference sequence). The CDR3 runs to 15 residues. V trimming: 4 bases; J trimming: 4 bases; junction bases outside the gene matches: 7. The CDR3 loop is CASSSPTGGGETQYF. CDR3 DNA sequence: TGTGCCAGCAGCAGCCCGACAGGGGGCGGAGAGACCCAGTACTTC.

The J gene is TRBJ1-1, the V gene TRBV18; D not certain. Germline CDR1 is KGHSH and CDR2 is LQKENI. CDR3 size: 13 residues. Deletions cut 5 bases from V and 8 bases from J, with 15 bases between. CDR3 residues: CASSAGVGFEAFF. The CDR3 DNA sequence: TGTGCCAGCTCAGCCGGCGTCGGGTTCGAAGCTTTCTTT.

This chain's CDR3 is CASRTTGDHEQYF. The CDR3 nucleotides are TGTGCCAGCAGGACCACAGGGGACCACGAGCAGTACTTC. This chain connects TRBV6-5 to TRBJ2-7; 7 bases fit TRBD1. The CDR3 covers 13 residues. V was pared by 6 bases and J by 5 bases, with 7 bases of the junction left unmatched. Per the germline V gene, CDR1 is MNHEY and CDR2 is SVGAGI.

The V gene is TRBV19, the J gene TRBJ2-4; D may be TRBD2 (6 bases). The ends were cut back, 7 bases at V and 3 bases at J, with 22 bases in the middle. Germline CDR1 LNHDA, CDR2 SQIVND (reference sequence). This CDR3 region has 17 residues. The CDR3 DNA follows: TGTGCCAGTACCCGCGGGGCCGGGACGAGGGGCAAAAACATTCAGTACTTC. Amino acids: CASTRGAGTRGKNIQYF.

The chain uses TRBV20-1 and TRBJ2-1, with 10 bases lining up with TRBD2. V lost 3 bases to trimming and J lost 8 bases; unmatched junction nucleotides: 7. Germline assignment: CDR1 DFQATT and CDR2 SNEGSKA (reference sequence). The CDR3 contains 14 residues. CDR3 DNA sequence: TGCAGTGCTAGTCTTCTAGCGGGAGATCATGAGCAGTTCTTC. It encodes CSASLLAGDHEQFF.

In DNA form, the CDR3 reads TGTGCCTGGAAAAGCGGCTTCTTCAATGAGCAGTTCTTC. Translation: CAWKSGFFNEQFF. This chain connects TRBV30 to TRBJ2-1; the D gene is possibly TRBD2 (5 bases). The germline V gene has CDR1 GTSNPN and CDR2 SVGIG (reference sequence). V was cut by 4 bases and J by 6 bases, with 13 bases left in between. The CDR3 is 13 residues long. Full variable domain (missing parts from reference TRBV30 and TRBJ2-1): SQTIHQWPATLVQPVGSPLSLECTVEGTSNPNLYWYRQAAGRGLQLLFYSVGIGQISSEVPQNLSASRPQDRQFILSSKKLLLSDSGFYLCAWKSGFFNEQFFGPGTRLTVL.